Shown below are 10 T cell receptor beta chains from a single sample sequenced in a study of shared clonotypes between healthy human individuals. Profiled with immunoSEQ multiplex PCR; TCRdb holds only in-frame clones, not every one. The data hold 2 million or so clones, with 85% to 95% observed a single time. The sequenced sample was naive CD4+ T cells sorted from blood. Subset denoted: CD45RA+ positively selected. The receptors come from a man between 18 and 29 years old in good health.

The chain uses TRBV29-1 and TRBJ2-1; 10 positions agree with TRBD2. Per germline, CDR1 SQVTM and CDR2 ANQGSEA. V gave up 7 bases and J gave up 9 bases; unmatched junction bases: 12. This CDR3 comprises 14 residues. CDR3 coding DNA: TGCAGCGCCGTAGCGGGGGGATTTCCCGGTGAGCAGTTCTTC. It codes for CSAVAGGFPGEQFF.

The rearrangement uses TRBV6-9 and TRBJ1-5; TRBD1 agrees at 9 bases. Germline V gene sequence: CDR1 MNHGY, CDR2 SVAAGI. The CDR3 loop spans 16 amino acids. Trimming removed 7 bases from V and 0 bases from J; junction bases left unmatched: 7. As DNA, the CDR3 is TGTGCCAGCACTGCACAGGGGGCTTATAGCAATCAGCCCCAGCATTTT. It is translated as CASTAQGAYSNQPQHF.

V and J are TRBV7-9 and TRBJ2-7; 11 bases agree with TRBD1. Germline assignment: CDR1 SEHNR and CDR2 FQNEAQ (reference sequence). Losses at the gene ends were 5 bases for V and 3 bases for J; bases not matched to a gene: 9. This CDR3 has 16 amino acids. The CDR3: CASSPMGDRGIYEQYF. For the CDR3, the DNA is TGTGCCAGCAGCCCGATGGGGGACAGGGGGATCTACGAGCAGTACTTC.

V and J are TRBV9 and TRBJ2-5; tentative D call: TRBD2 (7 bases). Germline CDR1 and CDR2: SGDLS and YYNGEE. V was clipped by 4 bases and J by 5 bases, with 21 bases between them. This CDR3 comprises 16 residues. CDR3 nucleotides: TGTGCCAGCAGCCCCGGGGGGCTTTTAATTGGGGAGACCCAGTACTTC. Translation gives CASSPGGLLIGETQYF.

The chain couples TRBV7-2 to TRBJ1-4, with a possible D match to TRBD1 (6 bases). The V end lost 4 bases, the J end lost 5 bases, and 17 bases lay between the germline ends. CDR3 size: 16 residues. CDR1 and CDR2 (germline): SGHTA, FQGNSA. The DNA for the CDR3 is TGTGCCAGCAGCTCGCCCCGGGGGGGGCAAAATGAAAAACTGTTTTTT. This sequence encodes CASSSPRGGQNEKLFF.

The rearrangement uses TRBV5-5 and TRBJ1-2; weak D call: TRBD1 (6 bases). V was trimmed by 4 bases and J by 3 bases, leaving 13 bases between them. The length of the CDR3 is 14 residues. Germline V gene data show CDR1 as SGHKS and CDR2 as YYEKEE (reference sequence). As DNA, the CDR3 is TGTGCCAGCAGCCTCCCAACAGGGCACTATGGCTACACCTTC. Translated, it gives CASSLPTGHYGYTF. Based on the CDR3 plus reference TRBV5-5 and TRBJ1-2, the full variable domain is DAGVTQSPTHLIKTRGQQVTLRCSPISGHKSVSWYQQVLGQGPQFIFQYYEKEERGRGNFPDRFSARQFPNYSSELNVNALLLGDSALYLCASSLPTGHYGYTFGSGTRLTVV.

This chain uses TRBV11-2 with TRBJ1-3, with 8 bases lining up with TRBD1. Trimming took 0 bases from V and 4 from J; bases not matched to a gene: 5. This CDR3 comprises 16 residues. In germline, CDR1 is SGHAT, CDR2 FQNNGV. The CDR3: CASSLEPRTGGNTIYF. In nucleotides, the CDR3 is TGTGCCAGCAGCTTAGAACCCAGGACAGGGGGAAACACCATATATTTT.

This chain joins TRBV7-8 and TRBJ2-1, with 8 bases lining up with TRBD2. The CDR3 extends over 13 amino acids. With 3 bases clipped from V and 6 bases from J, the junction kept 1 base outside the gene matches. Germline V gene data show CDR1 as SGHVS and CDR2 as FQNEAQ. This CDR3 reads CASSLGLGNEQFF. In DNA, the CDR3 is TGTGCCAGCAGCTTGGGACTAGGCAATGAGCAGTTCTTC. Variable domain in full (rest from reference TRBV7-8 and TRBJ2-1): GAGVSQSPRYKVAKRGQDVALRCDPISGHVSLFWYQQALGQGPEFLTYFQNEAQLDKSGLPSDRFFAERPEGSVSTLKIQRTQQEDSAVYLCASSLGLGNEQFFGPGTRLTVL.

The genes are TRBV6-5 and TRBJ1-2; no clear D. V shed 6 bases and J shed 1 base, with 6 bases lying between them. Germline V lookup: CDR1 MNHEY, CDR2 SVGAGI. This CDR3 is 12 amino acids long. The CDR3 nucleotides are TGTGCCAGCAGGGGAGTTAACTATGGCTACACCTTC. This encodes CASRGVNYGYTF.

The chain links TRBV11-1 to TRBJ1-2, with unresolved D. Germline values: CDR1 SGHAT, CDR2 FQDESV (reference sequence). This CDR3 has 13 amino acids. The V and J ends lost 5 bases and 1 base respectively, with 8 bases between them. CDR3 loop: CASSRGFNYGYTF. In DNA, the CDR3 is TGTGCCAGCAGCAGAGGATTTAACTATGGCTACACCTTC.